The following is a TCR beta chain sequence with its context. The V segment lost 3 bases and the J segment 6 bases; nucleotides outside the gene matches: 5. This CDR3 is 14 amino acids long. Germline V gene data show CDR1 as SGHTA and CDR2 as FQGNSA. These data are taken from a study of blood T cell repertoires in COVID-19. In the study overall: Italy, Spain and the United States were the sources of the convalescent and acute COVID-19 samples. Sample material is recorded as cDNA or gDNA derived from T cells, B-cell-depleted T cells, or PBMCs.

Original handling: Amplification of reference gene primers was used by the study to estimate nucleated cell counts. Here immunoSEQ multiplex PCR was the method, and the copy in TCRdb shows in-frame clones only, minus some. V and J calls and clone size are copied from that table; D and trimming were computed from the DNA. Seen here are 55,000 to 65,000 clones, roughly three quarters observed once, and the top ten hold roughly 3.2%. This chain uses TRBV7-2 with TRBJ1-1; 9 bases match TRBD1. Specimen: peripheral blood. The TCR sequence derives from a man aged 60 to 69 with acute or convalescent COVID-19. The CDR3 nucleotides are TGTGCCAGCAGCTTTAGGACAGGGGAATCTGAAGCTTTCTTT. Translating it yields CASSFRTGESEAFF.